The T cell receptor beta chain described here comes from a study of cytomegalovirus exposure and HLA in healthy donors. The germline CDR1 and CDR2 sequences are MNHNY and SVGAGI (reference sequence). The CDR3 is 12 residues long. With 5 bases removed from V and 3 bases from J, the gap between germline ends came to 8 bases. PCR used 60 Vbeta primers and 13 Jbeta primers. Here immunoSEQ multiplex PCR was the method, and the copy in TCRdb shows in-frame clones only, minus some. This table holds approximately 120,000 clones, approximately 71% found once. This chain joins TRBV6-6 and TRBJ2-7; weak D call: TRBD2 (6 bases). This TCR was sampled from a woman in her 70s in good health and CMV-seropositive. Sequencing was carried out using PBMCs. The CDR3 DNA reads TGTGCCAGCAGTCGGGGGTACTACGAGCAGTACTTC. This gives the protein CASSRGYYEQYF.